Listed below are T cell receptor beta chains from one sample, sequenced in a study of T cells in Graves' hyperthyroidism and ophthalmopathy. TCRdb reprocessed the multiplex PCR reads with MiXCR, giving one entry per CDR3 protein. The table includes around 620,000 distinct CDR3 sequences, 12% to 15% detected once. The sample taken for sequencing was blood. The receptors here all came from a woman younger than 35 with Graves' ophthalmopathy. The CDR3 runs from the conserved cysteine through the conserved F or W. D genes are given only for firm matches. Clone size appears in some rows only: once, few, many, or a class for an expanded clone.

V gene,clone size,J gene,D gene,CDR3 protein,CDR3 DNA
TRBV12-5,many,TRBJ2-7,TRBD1,CASAPIEAGGRNEQYF,TGTGCTAGTGCCCCGATCGAGGCAGGGGGCCGGAACGAGCAGTACTTC
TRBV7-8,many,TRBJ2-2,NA,CASSSGRTNTGELFF,TGTGCCAGCAGCTCGGGACGTACGAACACCGGGGAGCTGTTTTTT
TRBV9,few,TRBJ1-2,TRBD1,CASSPGQAFLYGYTF,TGTGCCAGCAGCCCGGGACAGGCTTTTCTCTATGGCTACACCTTC
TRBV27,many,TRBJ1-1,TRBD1,CASSLSRTGGPEAFF,TGTGCCAGCAGTTTATCCCGGACAGGGGGTCCTGAAGCTTTCTTT
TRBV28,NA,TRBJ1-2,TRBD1,CASSWEDRVYGYTF,TGTGCCAGCAGTTGGGAGGACAGGGTCTATGGCTACACCTTC
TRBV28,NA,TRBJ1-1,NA,CASRTPGRISEAFF,TGTGCCAGCAGGACACCGGGACGAATATCTGAAGCTTTCTTT
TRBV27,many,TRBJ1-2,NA,CASTAGIDYGYTF,TGTGCCAGCACGGCCGGGATTGACTATGGCTACACCTTC
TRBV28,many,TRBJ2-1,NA,CASSQGGSNEQFF,TGTGCCAGCTCTCAAGGAGGGAGCAATGAGCAGTTCTTC
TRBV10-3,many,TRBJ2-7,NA,CAISERQGGTWEQYF,TGTGCCATCAGTGAGAGGCAGGGGGGTACGTGGGAGCAGTACTTC
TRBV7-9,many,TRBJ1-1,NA,CASSLEGMNTEAFF,TGTGCCAGCAGCTTAGAGGGGATGAACACTGAAGCTTTCTTT
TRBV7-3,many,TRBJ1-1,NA,CASSLKGLSSEAFF,TGTGCCAGCAGCTTAAAGGGGCTTTCGAGCGAAGCTTTCTTT
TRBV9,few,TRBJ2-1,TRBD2,CASSLGSGGYNEQFF,TGTGCCAGCAGCCTAGGTAGCGGGGGTTACAATGAGCAGTTCTTC
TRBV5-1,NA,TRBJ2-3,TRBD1,CASSLTGTVSTDTQYF,TGCGCCAGCAGCTTAACCGGGACAGTAAGCACAGATACGCAGTATTTT
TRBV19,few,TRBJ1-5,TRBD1,CASSIWDRGRVGKSNQPQHF,TGTGCCAGTAGTATCTGGGACAGGGGGCGCGTAGGGAAGAGCAATCAGCCCCAGCATTTT
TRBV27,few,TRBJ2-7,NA,CASSLSTHYEQYF,TGTGCCAGCAGTTTATCGACACACTACGAGCAGTACTTC
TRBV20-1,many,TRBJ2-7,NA,CSARDSRGAHEQYF,TGCAGTGCTAGAGATAGCAGGGGGGCCCACGAGCAGTACTTC
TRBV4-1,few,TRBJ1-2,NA,CASSQDADSYGYTF,TGCGCCAGCAGCCAAGATGCGGACAGCTATGGCTACACCTTC
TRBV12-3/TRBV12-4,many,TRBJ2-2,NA,CASLGASGQGSTGELFF,TGTGCCAGTCTGGGGGCTAGCGGACAAGGTAGCACCGGGGAGCTGTTTTTT
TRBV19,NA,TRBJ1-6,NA,CASSRTDSGTYSPLHF,TGTGCCAGTAGTAGAACGGATTCCGGGACTTATTCACCCCTCCACTTT
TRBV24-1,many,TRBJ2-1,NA,CATAEEGGPLNEQFF,TGTGCCACCGCGGAAGAGGGGGGTCCTTTGAATGAGCAGTTCTTC
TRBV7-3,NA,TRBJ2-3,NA,CASSLTGQRTDTQYF,TGTGCCAGCAGCTTAACGGGGCAACGCACAGATACGCAGTATTTT
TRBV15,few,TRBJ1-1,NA,CATSRETDLTEAFF,TGTGCCACCAGCAGAGAGACGGATCTCACTGAAGCTTTCTTT
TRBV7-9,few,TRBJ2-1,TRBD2,CASSFGTSRLENEQFF,TGTGCCAGCAGCTTTGGGACTAGCAGACTAGAGAATGAGCAGTTCTTC
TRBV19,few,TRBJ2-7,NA,CASSITGAYPSYEQYF,TGTGCCAGTAGTATAACGGGGGCTTACCCCTCCTACGAGCAGTACTTC
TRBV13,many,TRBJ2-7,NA,CASSAEGSSYEQYF,TGTGCCAGCAGCGCGGAAGGGAGCTCCTACGAGCAGTACTTC
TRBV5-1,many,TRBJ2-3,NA,CASSSPHTDTQYF,TGCGCCAGCAGCTCTCCACACACAGATACGCAGTATTTT
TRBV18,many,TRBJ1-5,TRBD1,CASSPPGQGGNQPQHF,TGTGCCAGCAGCCCTCCGGGACAGGGCGGGAATCAGCCCCAGCATTTT
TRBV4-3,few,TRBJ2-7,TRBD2,CASSQFGGSSYEQYF,TGCGCCAGCAGCCAATTCGGCGGGAGCTCCTACGAGCAGTACTTC
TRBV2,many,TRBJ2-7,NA,CASRRLVTVYEQYF,TGTGCCAGCAGGAGACTAGTTACCGTCTACGAGCAGTACTTC
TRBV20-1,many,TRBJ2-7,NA,CSASWRGAGSPYEQYF,TGCAGTGCTAGCTGGCGTGGGGCAGGGAGTCCCTACGAGCAGTACTTC
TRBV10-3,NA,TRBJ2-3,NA,CAISDYTDTQYF,TGTGCCATCAGTGACTACACAGATACGCAGTATTTT
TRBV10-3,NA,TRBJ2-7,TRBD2,CAISKLGTSGTYEQYF,TGTGCCATCAGTAAACTCGGGACTAGCGGGACCTACGAGCAGTACTTC
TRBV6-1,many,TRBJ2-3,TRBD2,CASLGLADTDTQYF,TGTGCCAGCTTGGGACTAGCAGACACAGATACGCAGTATTTT
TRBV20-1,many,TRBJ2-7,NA,CSASSLTPNFYEQYF,TGCAGTGCTAGCTCCTTGACGCCTAATTTCTACGAGCAGTACTTC
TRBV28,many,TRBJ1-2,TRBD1,CASRSQLLTGVTNYGYTF,TGTGCCAGCAGATCACAACTACTGACAGGGGTCACTAACTATGGCTACACCTTC
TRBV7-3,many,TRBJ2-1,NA,CASSLTELYNEQFF,TGTGCCAGCAGCTTAACGGAACTTTACAATGAGCAGTTCTTC
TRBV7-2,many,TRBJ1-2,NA,CASSWTGTPYGYTF,TGTGCCAGCAGCTGGACCGGGACACCCTATGGCTACACCTTC